This is a list of T cell receptor beta chains from one sample in a study of OX40 agonist ivuxolimab in advanced cancers. Profiling relied on immunoSEQ multiplex PCR, and the TCRdb table lists in-frame clones only, not all of them. The repertoire holds some 12,000 clones, with over 80% as singletons. This specimen consisted of CD4+ or CD8+ T cells sorted from blood, obtained in a trial of the OX40 agonist ivuxolimab. The receptor set was obtained from an adult with an advanced solid tumor such as melanoma, head and neck, liver or kidney cancer. Both conserved end residues are trimmed from each CDR3. Fields, in order: V gene, CDR3 protein.

V: TRBV27
CDR3: ASSLSPLAGDEQY

V: TRBV5-4
CDR3: ASSYQNEKLF

V: TRBV29-1
CDR3: SSGGQY

V: TRBV6-6
CDR3: ASSRQGASGELF

V: TRBV7-2
CDR3: ASSQSSASPFFEQY

V: TRBV6-1
CDR3: ASSDWTSAANEQF

V: TRBV7-2
CDR3: ASSLPTSSYEQY

V: TRBV27
CDR3: ASSSDGTTPGELF

V: TRBV7-9
CDR3: ASSFLQGAYEQY

V: TRBV29-1
CDR3: SAEVGEANEKLF

V: TRBV2
CDR3: ASKGSQGLYGYT

V: TRBV4-3
CDR3: ASSQGTGYEAEAF

V: TRBV5-6
CDR3: ASSLMKTWGLTDTQY